This T cell receptor (beta chain) was found in a study of blood T cell repertoires in COVID-19. Study in general: Acute and convalescent COVID-19 specimens originated in the United States, Italy and Spain. PBMCs, B-cell-depleted T cells, or T cells provided the cDNA or gDNA that made up the material.

Authors' data handling: Estimation of nucleated cell counts was performed using reference gene primer amplification. The assay was immunoSEQ multiplex PCR, and TCRdb's table has in-frame clones only and misses some. The V and J calls and clone size were taken over from that table, and D and trimming were inferred from the DNA. The sample includes approximately 210,000 clones, around 80% of them seen just once. In germline, CDR1 is MNHEY, CDR2 SMNVEV (reference sequence). The V gene end was trimmed by 5 bases and the J gene end by 6 bases; junction bases not matched to a gene: 7. The CDR3 is 15 residues long.

The receptor was derived from a man aged 25-45 years with active or convalescent COVID-19. Sequences were obtained from peripheral blood. The genes are TRBV27 and TRBJ2-1; the match to TRBD1 covers 10 bases. The CDR3 coding sequence is TGTGCCAGCAGTCCCCGGGACAGGGGAGGCAATGAGCAGTTCTTC. Translating gives CASSPRDRGGNEQFF.